This TCR beta chain originates from a study of response to subunit inactivated influenza vaccine. TCRdb independently ran MiXCR on the RT-PCR reads; one entry per CDR3 protein. The table records hundreds of thousands of distinct CDR3 sequences, 14% of them present only once. Comment on this clonotype: What it binds is not known.

Whole-study findings and limits: Few new T cells, the authors suggested, are recruited by each seasonal influenza vaccination.

Germline assignment: CDR1 SGHDT and CDR2 YYEEEE. Losses at the gene ends were 3 bases for V and 6 bases for J; bases not matched to a gene: 11. The length of the CDR3 is 16 residues. The TCR was taken from a man aged 45-60 years who received an inactivated influenza vaccine. V is TRBV5-6 and J is TRBJ1-5; 8 bases fit TRBD1. The sequencing here drew on PBMCs from blood, taken 14 to 15 days before vaccination. The CDR3 DNA sequence: TGTGCCAGCAGCTACAGAGGACAGGGCCGGTCTCAGCCCCAGCATTTT. Protein product: CASSYRGQGRSQPQHF.